A single sample is the source of the 22 T cell receptor beta chains below, sequenced in a study of graft-versus-host responses after intestinal transplantation (TCRdb year 2021). The library came from the immunoSEQ multiplex PCR assay. Imported from immuneACCESS, the table was reduced by TCRdb to in-frame sequences with V and J called. These copies leave out some clones; in studies compared against another copy, an unresolved V gene accounts for under half, and the cause of the remainder is not known. A total of 65,000 to 90,000 clones appear in this sample, around 92% of them only once. Of the sample, around 2.5% is held by the ten largest clones. Antigens of these TCRs are unknown. This specimen's time point label, per the study, means: cells obtained before transplantation from donor or recipient. Sequences were derived from unstimulated CD8+ T cells sorted from spleen or lymph node cells, sampled before intestinal transplant. The receptors derive from a human donor who received an intestinal transplant.

Only one count was recorded for this clone. The rearrangement uses TRBV4-1 and TRBJ1-2; the D is unclear. Germline-derived CDR1 and CDR2 are MGHRA and YSYEKL. The CDR3 has 14 residues. The ends were cut back, 4 bases at V and 2 bases at J, with 11 bases in the middle. CDR3 coding DNA: TGCGCCAGCAGCCGATGGCGGAGGAACTATGGCTACACCTTC. It is translated as CASSRWRRNYGYTF.

This chain uses TRBV27 with TRBJ2-1; 8 bases agree with TRBD1. Germline trimming cut 5 bases from V and 3 bases from J; bases unmatched to any gene: 6. The CDR3 runs to 15 residues. Germline V lookup: CDR1 MNHEY, CDR2 SMNVEV (reference sequence). In DNA form, the CDR3 reads TGTGCCAGCAGTCCACAGGGGGTAGGCTACAATGAGCAGTTCTTC. Protein product: CASSPQGVGYNEQFF.

The chain couples TRBV15 to TRBJ2-1, with D possibly being TRBD1 (6 bases). Germline values: CDR1 LNHNV, CDR2 YYDKDF (reference sequence). Between the trimmed V and J ends, which lost 1 base and 0 bases, there was a span of 7 bases. The CDR3 extends over 15 amino acids. In nucleotides, the CDR3 is TGTGCCACCAGCAGAGGGACAGACTCCTACAATGAGCAGTTCTTC. Amino acids: CATSRGTDSYNEQFF.

The J gene is TRBJ2-7, the V gene TRBV27, with 8 bases matching TRBD2. The CDR3 consists of 16 residues. Trimming took 4 bases from V and 3 from J; bases not matched to a gene: 11. CDR1 is MNHEY and CDR2 is SMNVEV in the germline V gene (reference sequence). The CDR3 DNA is TGTGCCAGCAGTTGGTTCGGGGGGGCAGTCGGCTACGAGCAGTACTTC. Translated, it gives CASSWFGGAVGYEQYF.

The V gene is TRBV9, the J gene TRBJ1-2, with 8 bases that match TRBD1. Germline assignment: CDR1 SGDLS and CDR2 YYNGEE. This CDR3 has 14 residues. V was pared by 3 bases and J by 2 bases, with 3 bases of the junction left unmatched. CDR3 amino acids: CASSEGQENYGYTF. As DNA, the CDR3 is TGTGCCAGCAGCGAGGGACAGGAGAACTATGGCTACACCTTC.

This chain uses TRBV2 with TRBJ2-2, with D perhaps matching TRBD2 (6 bases). The CDR3 has 15 residues. Looked up from germline, CDR1 is SNHLY and CDR2 is FYNNEI. V was cut by 2 bases and J by 8 bases, with 15 bases left in between. The CDR3 DNA is TGTGCCAGCAGTGAATCGGTTTCCCGGGGGGGGGAGCTGTTTTTT. Translation: CASSESVSRGGELFF.

The chain combines TRBV4-2 with TRBJ2-1, with 16 bases matching TRBD2. Germline V lookup: CDR1 LGHNA, CDR2 YNFKEQ. V was pared by 3 bases and J by 6 bases, with 8 bases of the junction left unmatched. The CDR3 length is 18 residues. CDR3 sequence: CASSQQGTSGGAGNEQFF. The CDR3 DNA sequence: TGTGCCAGCAGCCAGCAAGGGACTAGCGGGGGGGCCGGCAATGAGCAGTTCTTC.

CDR3 amino acids: CASSGLAGGPTYEQYF. DNA of the CDR3: TGTGCCAGCAGCGGACTAGCGGGAGGGCCGACCTACGAGCAGTACTTC. J is TRBJ2-7 and V is TRBV5-6, with TRBD2 identical over 15 bases. Germline CDR1 reads SGHDT; CDR2 reads YYEEEE. The trim removed 4 bases at V and 2 bases at J, leaving 4 bases unmatched. The CDR3 extends over 16 amino acids.

This clone has more than one count but fewer than ten. This CDR3 reads CACQPGTGSEQYF. Written as DNA, the CDR3 is TGTGCCTGCCAGCCAGGGACAGGGTCCGAGCAGTACTTC. The chain links TRBV7-9 to TRBJ2-7, with 9 positions matching TRBD1. The CDR3 is made up of 13 amino acids. The germline CDR1 and CDR2 sequences are SEHNR and FQNEAQ (reference sequence). Unmatched junction bases numbered 11, after V lost 11 bases and J lost 6 bases.

The rearrangement uses TRBV25-1 and TRBJ2-7; TRBD2 agrees at 7 bases. The germline CDR1 and CDR2 sequences are MGHDK and SYGVNS. This CDR3 contains 15 residues. The trim removed 3 bases at V and 4 bases at J, leaving 9 bases unmatched. The CDR3 sequence: CASSDSSGLLYEQYF. DNA for the CDR3: TGTGCCAGCAGTGATAGTTCGGGACTACTATACGAGCAGTACTTC.

The chain combines TRBV7-6 with TRBJ2-7; 13 nucleotides align to TRBD2. The trim removed 5 bases at V and 6 bases at J, leaving 7 bases unmatched. Germline-derived CDR1 and CDR2 are SGHVS and FNYEAQ. The CDR3 extends over 15 amino acids. The CDR3, as DNA: TGTGCCAGCAGCCAAGGACTAGCGGGAGAAGGCGAGCAGTACTTC. Protein sequence: CASSQGLAGEGEQYF.

The chain carries TRBV19 and TRBJ2-7, with 7 bases that match TRBD1. The V gene end was trimmed by 6 bases and the J gene end by 0 bases; junction bases not matched to a gene: 5. The V gene's germline CDR1 is LNHDA and CDR2 SQIVND (reference sequence). CDR3 size: 14 residues. The CDR3 region has the DNA TGTGCCAGTAGCCCCTGGGACAGCTCCTACGAGCAGTACTTC. It is translated as CASSPWDSSYEQYF. The full variable domain, its missing parts supplied by reference TRBV19 and TRBJ2-7, is DGGITQSPKYLFRKEGQNVTLSCEQNLNHDAMYWYRQDPGQGLRLIYYSQIVNDFQKGDIAEGYSVSREKKESFPLTVTSAQKNPTAFYLCASSPWDSSYEQYFGPGTRLTVT.

V and J are TRBV5-1 and TRBJ1-1, with D hard to call. The V gene's germline CDR1 is SGHRS and CDR2 YFSETQ. Trimming left V 4 bases short and J 3 bases short, with 25 bases between. There are 18 residues in the CDR3. Here the CDR3 DNA reads TGCGCCAGCAGCGAACGAGACTTTGGCGGGGATTTGGACACTGAAGCTTTCTTT. It codes for CASSERDFGGDLDTEAFF.

The rearrangement joins TRBV28 to TRBJ1-6; D unclear. V gave up 5 bases and J gave up 7 bases, with 18 bases separating them. The CDR3 length is 16 residues. The germline V gene encodes CDR1 MDHEN and CDR2 SYDVKM. Here the CDR3 reads CASSEVAPRGNSPLHF. CDR3 in DNA: TGTGCCAGCAGTGAGGTAGCCCCTAGAGGAAATTCACCCCTCCACTTT.

The chain is built from TRBV29-1 and TRBJ1-1; the D gene is possibly TRBD1 (6 bases). This CDR3 has 13 amino acids. V lost 6 bases, J lost 6 bases, and 17 bases lay in between. The germline V gene encodes CDR1 SQVTM and CDR2 ANQGSEA. The CDR3 region has the DNA TGCAGCGTCCTCTACAGGGATGGGGCTGAAGCTTTCTTT. Residues: CSVLYRDGAEAFF.

The chain combines TRBV5-1 with TRBJ2-1; 10 bases agree with TRBD2. The CDR3 runs to 16 residues. J was trimmed by 5 bases and V by 1 base; bases with no gene match: 6. Germline loops: CDR1 SGHRS, CDR2 YFSETQ. CDR3 residues: CASSLWGLAGDNEQFF. The CDR3 DNA follows: TGCGCCAGCAGCTTGTGGGGCCTAGCGGGGGACAATGAGCAGTTCTTC.

CDR3 DNA sequence: TGTGCCAGCAGCATATGGACTAGCGGGAGGGCCGGGAATGAGCAGTTCTTC. It yields the protein CASSIWTSGRAGNEQFF. The genes are TRBV7-6 and TRBJ2-1; the match to TRBD2 covers 15 bases. J was trimmed by 7 bases and V by 5 bases; bases with no gene match: 9. The CDR3 extends over 17 amino acids. Germline V gene data show CDR1 as SGHVS and CDR2 as FNYEAQ.

The V gene is TRBV29-1, the J gene TRBJ1-1, with 9 bases that match TRBD1. Germline assignment: CDR1 SQVTM and CDR2 ANQGSEA. This CDR3 has 14 residues. The CDR3 protein is CTFTPTGGYTEAFF. In DNA form, the CDR3 reads TGCACCTTTACCCCGACAGGGGGGTACACTGAAGCTTTCTTT.

CDR3: CASSPGPTSGSLSEQFF. DNA of the CDR3: TGTGCCAGCAGCCCCGGCCCCACTAGCGGGAGCCTTAGTGAGCAGTTCTTC. The chain has TRBV7-9 and TRBJ2-1; 11 bases match TRBD2. Germline values: CDR1 SEHNR, CDR2 FQNEAQ (reference sequence). V lost 5 bases, J lost 9 bases, and 15 bases stayed unmatched. This CDR3 has 17 amino acids.

This clone was detected only once. The chain has TRBV10-1 and TRBJ2-2, with 8 bases fitting TRBD2. CDR1 is WNHNN and CDR2 is SYGVQD in the germline V gene (reference sequence). V was clipped by 3 bases and J by 5 bases; unmatched bases: 8. The CDR3 has 16 amino acids. The CDR3 region is CASSDPGAGGTGELFF. The CDR3 region has the DNA TGCGCCAGCAGTGACCCCGGCGCGGGAGGAACCGGGGAGCTGTTTTTT.

The chain uses TRBV27 and TRBJ1-2; D gene ambiguous. Germline CDR1 is MNHEY and CDR2 is SMNVEV (reference sequence). CDR3 length equals 13 residues. V dropped 3 bases and J dropped 0 bases, with 5 bases sitting between them. Written as DNA, the CDR3 is TGTGCCAGCAGTTTGCGCGCTAACTATGGCTACACCTTC. This sequence encodes CASSLRANYGYTF.

In DNA, the CDR3 is TGTGCCAGCAGCTTATCTTACTTGGATACGCAGTATTTT. This gives the protein CASSLSYLDTQYF. The V call is TRBV7-9, the J call TRBJ2-3; no reliable D call. Germline V gene data show CDR1 as SEHNR and CDR2 as FQNEAQ (reference sequence). The CDR3 spans 13 residues. V lost 2 bases, J lost 6 bases, and 9 bases lay in between.